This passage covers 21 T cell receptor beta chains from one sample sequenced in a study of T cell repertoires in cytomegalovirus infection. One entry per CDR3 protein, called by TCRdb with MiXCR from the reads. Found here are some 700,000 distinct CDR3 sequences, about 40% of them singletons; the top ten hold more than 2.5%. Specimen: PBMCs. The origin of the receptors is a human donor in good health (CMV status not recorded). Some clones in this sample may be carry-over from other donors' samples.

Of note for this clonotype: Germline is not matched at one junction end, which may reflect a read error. The CDR3 reads CASSLDGQGQARPGSTF. CDR3 sequence (DNA): TGCGCCAGCAGCTTGGACGGACAGGGCCAGGCCCGCCCTGGCTCCACCTTC. This rearrangement joins TRBV5-1 to TRBJ1-2, with TRBD1 matching over 8 bases. This CDR3 has 17 amino acids. Looked up from germline, CDR1 is SGHRS and CDR2 is YFSETQ. Full variable domain (missing parts from reference TRBV5-1 and TRBJ1-2): KAGVTQTPRYLIKTRGQQVTLSCSPISGHRSVSWYQQTPGQGLQFLFEYFSETQRNKGNFPGRFSGRQFSNSRSEMNVSTLELGDSALYLCASSLDGQGQARPGSTFGSGTRLTVV.

As DNA, the CDR3 is TGTGCCAGTAGTGACCGGGGAACCATCTCCTACGAGCAGTACTTC. Its protein product is CASSDRGTISYEQYF. The chain couples TRBV19 to TRBJ2-7, with TRBD2 as a possible D gene (5 bases). In germline, CDR1 is LNHDA, CDR2 SQIVND (reference sequence). The CDR3 spans 15 residues. Trimming stripped 5 bases from V and 0 bases from J, with 14 bases between.

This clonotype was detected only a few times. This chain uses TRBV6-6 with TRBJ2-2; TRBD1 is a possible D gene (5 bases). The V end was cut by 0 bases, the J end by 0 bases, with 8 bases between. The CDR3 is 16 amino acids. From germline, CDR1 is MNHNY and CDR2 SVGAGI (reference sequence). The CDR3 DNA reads TGTGCCAGCAGTTACTCGGGGCCCTCGAACACCGGGGAGCTGTTTTTT. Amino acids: CASSYSGPSNTGELFF.

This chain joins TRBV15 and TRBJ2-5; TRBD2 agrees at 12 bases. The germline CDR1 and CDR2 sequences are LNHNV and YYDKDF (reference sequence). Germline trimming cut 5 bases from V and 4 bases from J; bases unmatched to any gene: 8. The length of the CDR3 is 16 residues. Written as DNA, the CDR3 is TGTGCCACCAGCTCTAGACTAGCGGGAGTGTCAGAGACCCAGTACTTC. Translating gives CATSSRLAGVSETQYF.

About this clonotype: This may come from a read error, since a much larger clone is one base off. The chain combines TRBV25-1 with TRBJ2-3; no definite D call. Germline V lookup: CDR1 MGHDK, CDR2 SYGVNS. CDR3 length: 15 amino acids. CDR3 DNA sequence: TGTGCCATCAGTGAAAAGCCCCACAGTACAGATACGCAGTATTTT. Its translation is CAISEKPHSTDTQYF. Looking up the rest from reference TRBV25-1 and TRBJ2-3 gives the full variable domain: EADIYQTPRYLVIGTGKKITLECSQTMGHDKMYWYQQDPGMELHLIHYSYGVNSTEKGDLSSESTVSRIRTEHFPLTLESARPSHTSQYLCAISEKPHSTDTQYFGPGTRLTVL.

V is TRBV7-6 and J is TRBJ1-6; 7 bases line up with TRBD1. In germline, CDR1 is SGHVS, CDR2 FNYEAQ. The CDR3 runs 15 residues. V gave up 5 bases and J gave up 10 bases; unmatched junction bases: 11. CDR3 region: CASSDTTGIESPLHF. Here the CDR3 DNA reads TGTGCCAGCAGCGACACGACAGGGATTGAGTCACCCCTCCACTTT.

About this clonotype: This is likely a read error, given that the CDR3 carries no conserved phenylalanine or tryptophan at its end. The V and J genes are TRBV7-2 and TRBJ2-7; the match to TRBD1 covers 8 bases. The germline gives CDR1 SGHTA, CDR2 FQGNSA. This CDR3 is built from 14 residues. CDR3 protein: CAISRQGRNYEQYL. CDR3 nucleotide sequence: TGTGCCATCAGCCGACAGGGGAGGAACTACGAGCAGTACTTA.

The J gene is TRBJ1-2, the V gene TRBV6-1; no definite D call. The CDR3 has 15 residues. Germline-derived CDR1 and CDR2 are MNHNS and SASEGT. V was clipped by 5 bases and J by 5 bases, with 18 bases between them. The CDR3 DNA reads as TGTGCCAGCAGTCAGGCGGGGAATCGACAATATGGCTACACCTTC. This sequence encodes CASSQAGNRQYGYTF.

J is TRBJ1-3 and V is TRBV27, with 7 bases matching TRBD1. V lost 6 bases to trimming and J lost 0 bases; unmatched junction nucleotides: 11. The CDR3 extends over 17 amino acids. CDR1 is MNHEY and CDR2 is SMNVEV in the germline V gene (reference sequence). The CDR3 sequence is CASSPKGGTDSGNTIYF. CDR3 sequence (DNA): TGTGCCAGCAGCCCAAAGGGCGGGACAGACTCTGGAAACACCATATATTTT.

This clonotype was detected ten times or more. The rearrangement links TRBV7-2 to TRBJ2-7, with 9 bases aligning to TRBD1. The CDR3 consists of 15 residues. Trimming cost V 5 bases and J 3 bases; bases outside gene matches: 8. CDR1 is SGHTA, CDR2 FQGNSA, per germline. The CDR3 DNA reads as TGTGCCAGCAGCCACGGGACAGGGACGATCTACGAGCAGTACTTC. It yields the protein CASSHGTGTIYEQYF. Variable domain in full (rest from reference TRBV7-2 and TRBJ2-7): GAGVSQSPSNKVTEKGKDVELRCDPISGHTALYWYRQSLGQGLEFLIYFQGNSAPDKSGLPSDRFSAERTGGSVSTLTIQRTQQEDSAVYLCASSHGTGTIYEQYFGPGTRLTVT.

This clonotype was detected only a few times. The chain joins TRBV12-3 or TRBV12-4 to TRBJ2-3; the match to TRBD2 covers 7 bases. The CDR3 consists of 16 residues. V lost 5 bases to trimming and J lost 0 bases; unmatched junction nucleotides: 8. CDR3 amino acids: CASSPPSGASTDTQYF. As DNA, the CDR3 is TGTGCCAGCAGTCCCCCTAGCGGAGCTAGCACAGATACGCAGTATTTT.

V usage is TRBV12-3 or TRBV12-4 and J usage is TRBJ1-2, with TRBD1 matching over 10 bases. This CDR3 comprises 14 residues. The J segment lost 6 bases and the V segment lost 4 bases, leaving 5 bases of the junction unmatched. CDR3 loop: CASSSGQGVDGYTF. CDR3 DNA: TGTGCCAGCAGTTCCGGACAGGGGGTAGATGGCTACACCTTC.

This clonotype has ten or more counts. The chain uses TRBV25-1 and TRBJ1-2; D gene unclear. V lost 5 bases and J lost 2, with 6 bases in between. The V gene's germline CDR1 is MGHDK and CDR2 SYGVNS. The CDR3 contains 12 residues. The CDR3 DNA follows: TGTGCCAGCAGTATCCTGAACTATGGCTACACCTTC. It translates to CASSILNYGYTF.

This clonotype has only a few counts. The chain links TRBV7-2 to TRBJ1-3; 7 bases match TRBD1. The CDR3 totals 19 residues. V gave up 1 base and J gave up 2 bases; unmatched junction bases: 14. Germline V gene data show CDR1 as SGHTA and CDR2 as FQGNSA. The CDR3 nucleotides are TGTGCCAGCAGCTTAGTTTCGGGACAGTTCGTATCTGCTGGAAACACCATATATTTT. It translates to CASSLVSGQFVSAGNTIYF.

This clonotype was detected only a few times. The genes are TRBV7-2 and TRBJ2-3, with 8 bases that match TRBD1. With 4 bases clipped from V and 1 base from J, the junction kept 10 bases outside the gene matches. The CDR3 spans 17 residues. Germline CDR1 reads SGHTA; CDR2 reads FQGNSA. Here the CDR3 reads CASSSPTGTGRTDTQYF. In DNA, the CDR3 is TGTGCCAGCAGCTCCCCTACCGGGACAGGCCGCACAGATACGCAGTATTTT.

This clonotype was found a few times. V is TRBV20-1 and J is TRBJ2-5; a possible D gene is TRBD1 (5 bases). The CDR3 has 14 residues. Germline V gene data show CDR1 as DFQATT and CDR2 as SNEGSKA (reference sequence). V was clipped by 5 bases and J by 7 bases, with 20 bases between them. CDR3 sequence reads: CSADILGQPWTQYF. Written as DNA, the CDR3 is TGCAGTGCTGACATCCTGGGGCAGCCGTGGACCCAGTACTTC.

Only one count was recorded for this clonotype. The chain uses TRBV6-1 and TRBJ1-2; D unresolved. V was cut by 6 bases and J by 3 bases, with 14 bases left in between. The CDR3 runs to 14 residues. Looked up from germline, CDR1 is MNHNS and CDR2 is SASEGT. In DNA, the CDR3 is TGTGCCAGCAGCTCCAATCGGCGTCACTATGGCTACACCTTC. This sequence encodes CASSSNRRHYGYTF.

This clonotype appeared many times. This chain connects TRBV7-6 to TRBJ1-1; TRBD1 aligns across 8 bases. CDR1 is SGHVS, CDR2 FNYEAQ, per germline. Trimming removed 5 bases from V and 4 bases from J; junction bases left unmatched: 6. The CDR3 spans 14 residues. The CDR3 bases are TGTGCCAGCAGCCCAATCCAGGGGGCCACTGAAGCTTTCTTT. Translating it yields CASSPIQGATEAFF.

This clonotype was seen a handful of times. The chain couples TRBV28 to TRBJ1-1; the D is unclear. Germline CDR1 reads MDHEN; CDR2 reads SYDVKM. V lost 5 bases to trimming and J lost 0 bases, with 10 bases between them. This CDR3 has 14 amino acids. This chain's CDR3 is CASSPAPMNTEAFF. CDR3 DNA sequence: TGTGCCAGCAGTCCCGCACCGATGAACACTGAAGCTTTCTTT.

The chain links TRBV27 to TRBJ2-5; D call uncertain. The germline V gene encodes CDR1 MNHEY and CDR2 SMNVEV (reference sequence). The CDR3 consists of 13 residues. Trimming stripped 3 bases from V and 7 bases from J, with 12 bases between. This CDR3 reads CASSFSTMGTQYF. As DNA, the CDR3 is TGTGCCAGCAGTTTTTCGACAATGGGGACCCAGTACTTC.

CDR3 region: CASSSAEGRGPLDGYTF. The DNA for the CDR3 is TGCGCCAGCAGCTCTGCAGAGGGCAGGGGCCCCCTCGATGGCTACACCTTC. The V call is TRBV5-1, the J call TRBJ1-2; perhaps TRBD1 as D (6 bases). V was clipped by 3 bases and J by 6 bases, with 24 bases between them. The CDR3 length is 17 residues. CDR1 is SGHRS, CDR2 YFSETQ, per germline.